The T cell receptor (beta chain) under discussion was sequenced for a study of cytomegalovirus exposure and HLA in healthy donors. The PCR employed 60 Vbeta primers together with 13 Jbeta primers. The assay was immunoSEQ multiplex PCR, and TCRdb's table has in-frame clones only and misses some. Of about 120,000 clones in the sample, roughly 63% were seen once. CDR1 KGHSH and CDR2 LQKENI come from the germline V gene. The CDR3 totals 14 residues. The trim removed 3 bases at V and 9 bases at J, leaving 5 bases unmatched. The chain combines TRBV18 with TRBJ2-1; 10 bases map to TRBD2. The sequence was collected from a man younger than 40 in good health and CMV-seropositive. Material for sequencing was PBMCs. The CDR3 DNA sequence: TGTGCCAGCTCACCGGCTAGCGGGAGCGGTGAGCAGTTCTTC. Its protein is CASSPASGSGEQFF.